The next 16 T cell receptor beta chains were all read from a single sample in a study of blood T cell repertoires in COVID-19. Clones were read by immunoSEQ multiplex PCR, and TCRdb kept only the in-frame ones, dropping some. Of roughly 110,000 clones listed, 70% to 80% are singletons. Specimen: peripheral blood. The receptor source for this set is a man aged 80 or over with COVID-19, enrolled during active disease.

The chain links TRBV3-1 (or the pseudogene TRBV3-2) to TRBJ1-2; TRBD1 aligns across 7 bases. The CDR3 length is 14 residues. The V segment lost 4 bases and the J segment 5 bases; nucleotides outside the gene matches: 7. Looked up from germline, CDR1 is LGHDT and CDR2 is YNNKEL (reference sequence). The CDR3 DNA follows: TGTGCCAGCAGCCCAACCGGGACAGCTTATGGCTACACCTTC. This gives the protein CASSPTGTAYGYTF.

This clone has a single count. V gene TRBV19 combines with J gene TRBJ2-7; 13 bases are shared with TRBD2. With V trimmed by 3 bases and J by 7 bases, 3 bases remained unmatched. Germline lookup yields CDR1 LNHDA and CDR2 SQIVND (reference sequence). The CDR3 contains 14 residues. CDR3 in amino acids: CASSIGTSGTEQYF. The DNA for the CDR3 is TGTGCCAGTAGTATTGGGACTAGCGGGACGGAGCAGTACTTC.

This rearrangement joins TRBV11-2 to TRBJ2-5; TRBD1 is a possible D gene (6 bases). V lost 5 bases and J lost 3, with 13 bases in between. Germline CDR1 SGHAT, CDR2 FQNNGV. The CDR3 is made up of 14 amino acids. The CDR3 nucleotides are TGTGCCAGCAGCCAGGGACACCATAAAGAGACCCAGTACTTC. Translated: CASSQGHHKETQYF.

This clone has only one observation. The CDR3 bases are TGTGCCAGCTCTCCCGGGACAGGGGGCCTGAACACTGAAGCTTTCTTT. It specifies CASSPGTGGLNTEAFF. This chain links TRBV18 with TRBJ1-1, with 12 bases identical to TRBD1. The CDR3 consists of 16 residues. The germline V gene encodes CDR1 KGHSH and CDR2 LQKENI. Unmatched junction bases numbered 5, after V lost 6 bases and J lost 0 bases.

J is TRBJ1-6 and V is TRBV6-5, with TRBD1 matching 9 bases. From germline, CDR1 is MNHEY and CDR2 SVGAGI. V dropped 7 bases and J dropped 9; count of bases not matched to a gene: 7. The CDR3 has 14 amino acids. Here the CDR3 DNA reads TGTGCCAGCAACCGGGACAGGGTCGGTTCACCCCTCCACTTT. Protein product: CASNRDRVGSPLHF.

The gene calls are TRBV29-1 and TRBJ1-5, with 7 nucleotides matching TRBD1. Trimming at V came to 4 bases and at J to 5 bases, leaving 8 bases not matched to a gene. Germline CDR1 reads SQVTM; CDR2 reads ANQGSEA. This CDR3 spans 14 amino acids. The CDR3 sequence: CSVGTGGYDQPQHF. The CDR3 DNA reads TGCAGCGTTGGGACAGGAGGGTACGATCAGCCCCAGCATTTT.

The sample holds one count of this clone. J is TRBJ2-3 and V is TRBV7-6; 10 nucleotides line up with TRBD2. The J segment lost 4 bases and the V segment lost 5 bases, leaving 6 bases of the junction unmatched. The CDR3 sequence is 15 residues long. Germline V gene sequence: CDR1 SGHVS, CDR2 FNYEAQ. In DNA form, the CDR3 reads TGTGCCAGCAGCCAAAGCGGGAGGGTTGCAGATACGCAGTATTTT. This sequence encodes CASSQSGRVADTQYF.

This clone was detected a few times. The chain couples TRBV2 to TRBJ1-5, with 7 bases fitting TRBD1. V dropped 6 bases and J dropped 3; count of bases not matched to a gene: 2. This CDR3 comprises 13 residues. The V gene's germline CDR1 is SNHLY and CDR2 FYNNEI. CDR3 DNA sequence: TGTGCCAGCAGGGGACAGCTCAATCAGCCCCAGCATTTT. Its translation is CASRGQLNQPQHF.

The V call is TRBV9, the J call TRBJ2-5; weak D call: TRBD2 (5 bases). Trimming pared 4 bases from V and 1 base from J, leaving 14 bases between. CDR3 length equals 15 residues. Looked up from germline, CDR1 is SGDLS and CDR2 is YYNGEE. DNA for the CDR3: TGTGCCAGCAGCCGACTCGGACTGGTCCAAGAGACCCAGTACTTC. It encodes CASSRLGLVQETQYF.

This chain joins TRBV7-9 and TRBJ2-5; D not resolved. Deletions cut 3 bases from V and 5 bases from J, with 10 bases between. This CDR3 is 13 amino acids long. Germline CDR1 SEHNR, CDR2 FQNEAQ (reference sequence). Written as DNA, the CDR3 is TGTGCCAGCAGCTTCCCTTCGTCGGAGACCCAGTACTTC. This codes for CASSFPSSETQYF.

This clone was counted between two and nine times. V and J are TRBV23-1 and TRBJ2-7; 9 bases agree with TRBD1. TRBV23-1 is placed among ORFs of uncertain function. J gave up 6 bases and V 7 bases, and 7 bases lay outside the gene matches. This CDR3 region has 13 residues. The CDR3 sequence is CASKNRGLGEQYF. CDR3 DNA sequence: TGCGCCAGCAAGAACAGGGGGCTGGGCGAGCAGTACTTC.

This rearrangement joins TRBV5-6 to TRBJ1-3; D is unresolved. The CDR3 is made up of 15 amino acids. The germline V gene has CDR1 SGHDT and CDR2 YYEEEE. V was clipped by 3 bases and J by 4 bases, with 14 bases between them. In nucleotides, the CDR3 is TGTGCCAGCAGCTCCTTACGGACGGGGGGAAACACCATATATTTT. Encoded protein: CASSSLRTGGNTIYF.

A single count supports this clone. The J gene is TRBJ2-3, the V gene TRBV7-9; 8 bases fit TRBD1. Germline CDR1 reads SEHNR; CDR2 reads FQNEAQ (reference sequence). V lost 5 bases and J lost 0; bases outside the gene matches: 7. The CDR3 totals 16 residues. The CDR3 coding sequence is TGTGCCAGCAGCGAGGCGGACAGGGTTAGCACAGATACGCAGTATTTT. As protein: CASSEADRVSTDTQYF.

The gene calls are TRBV6-6 and TRBJ2-5, with D perhaps TRBD1 (6 bases). The germline CDR1 and CDR2 sequences are MNHNY and SVGAGI (reference sequence). Between the trimmed V and J ends, which lost 2 bases and 5 bases, there was a span of 15 bases. The CDR3 consists of 15 residues. DNA of the CDR3: TGTGCCAGCAGTTACCCCCTGGGGACACTGGAGACCCAGTACTTC. As protein: CASSYPLGTLETQYF.

The sample holds a few counts of this clone. This sequence joins TRBV6-5 and TRBJ2-7; 8 nucleotides agree with TRBD2. The germline V gene encodes CDR1 MNHEY and CDR2 SVGAGI. V lost 6 bases and J lost 0; bases outside the gene matches: 7. The CDR3 spans 15 residues. The CDR3 nucleotides read TGTGCCAGCAGGGGGGGACTAGGGAGCTCCTACGAGCAGTACTTC. The encoded protein is CASRGGLGSSYEQYF.

The chain recombines TRBV10-2 with TRBJ2-1; tentatively, D is TRBD1 (5 bases). With 6 bases removed from V and 2 bases from J, the gap between germline ends came to 8 bases. Germline values: CDR1 WSHSY, CDR2 SAAADI. This CDR3 spans 13 amino acids. DNA for the CDR3: TGCGCCAGCAGGGAACAGGCCTACAATGAGCAGTTCTTC. This sequence encodes CASREQAYNEQFF.